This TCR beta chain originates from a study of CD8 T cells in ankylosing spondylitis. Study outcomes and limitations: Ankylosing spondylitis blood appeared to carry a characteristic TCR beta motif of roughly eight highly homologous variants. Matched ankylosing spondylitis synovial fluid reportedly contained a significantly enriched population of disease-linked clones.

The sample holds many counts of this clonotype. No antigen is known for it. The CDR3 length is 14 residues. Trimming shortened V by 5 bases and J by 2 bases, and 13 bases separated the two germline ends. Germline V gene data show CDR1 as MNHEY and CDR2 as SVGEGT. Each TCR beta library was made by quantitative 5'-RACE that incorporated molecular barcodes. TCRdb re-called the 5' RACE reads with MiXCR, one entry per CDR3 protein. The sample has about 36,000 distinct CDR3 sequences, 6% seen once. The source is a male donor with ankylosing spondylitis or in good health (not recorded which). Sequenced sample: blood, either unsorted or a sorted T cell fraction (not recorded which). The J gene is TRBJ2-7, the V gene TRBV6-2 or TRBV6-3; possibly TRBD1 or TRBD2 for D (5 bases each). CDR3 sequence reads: CASSNYVGAYEQYF. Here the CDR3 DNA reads TGTGCCAGCAGTAATTACGTGGGGGCCTACGAGCAGTACTTC.